The 31 T cell receptor beta chains below were found in one sample sequenced in a study of blood T cell repertoires in COVID-19. Profiling relied on immunoSEQ multiplex PCR, and the TCRdb table lists in-frame clones only, not all of them. Among about 400,000 clones listed, roughly 91% were seen once. Sequenced material: peripheral blood. These receptors all come from a woman in her twenties or thirties with acute or convalescent COVID-19.

The chain has TRBV15 and TRBJ1-5; D remains unclear. CDR3 length: 13 amino acids. Trimming removed 0 bases at V and 7 bases at J, with 7 bases between. CDR1 is LNHNV and CDR2 is YYDKDF in the germline V gene (reference sequence). The CDR3 protein is CATSREEEQPQHF. CDR3 in DNA: TGTGCCACCAGCAGAGAGGAGGAACAGCCCCAGCATTTT.

This chain links TRBV3-1 (or the pseudogene TRBV3-2) with TRBJ2-5, with TRBD2 as a possible D gene (6 bases). Trimming cost V 4 bases and J 1 base, with 13 bases left between them. The V gene's germline CDR1 is LGHDT and CDR2 YNNKEL (reference sequence). The CDR3 is 15 amino acids. The chain's CDR3 is CASSPRGISQETQYF. For the CDR3, the DNA is TGTGCCAGCAGCCCCCGGGGGATATCCCAAGAGACCCAGTACTTC.

The rearrangement links TRBV28 to TRBJ2-1, with D unresolved. V gave up 5 bases and J gave up 0 bases, with 8 bases separating them. This CDR3 region has 14 residues. Looked up from germline, CDR1 is MDHEN and CDR2 is SYDVKM. CDR3: CASSHDTSYNEQFF. The CDR3, as DNA: TGTGCCAGCAGTCACGACACCTCCTACAATGAGCAGTTCTTC.

The chain combines TRBV27 with TRBJ2-1; 7 nucleotides match TRBD2. Germline lookup yields CDR1 MNHEY and CDR2 SMNVEV (reference sequence). Trimming removed 0 bases from V and 6 bases from J; junction bases left unmatched: 5. There are 15 residues in the CDR3. CDR3 sequence: CASSLSKRGGNEQFF. CDR3 DNA: TGTGCCAGCAGTTTATCGAAGCGGGGAGGCAATGAGCAGTTCTTC.

The V call is TRBV19, the J call TRBJ2-3; D is ambiguous. The CDR3 runs 13 residues. Trimming took 5 bases from V and 5 from J, leaving 11 bases between them. Germline CDR1 and CDR2: LNHDA and SQIVND (reference sequence). CDR3 sequence (DNA): TGTGCCAGTAGTCCCCCCCTTAGAGATACGCAGTATTTT. Translating gives CASSPPLRDTQYF.

V usage is TRBV4-1 and J usage is TRBJ2-5; D possibly corresponds to TRBD2 (5 bases). This CDR3 is built from 16 residues. Trimming removed 6 bases from V and 1 base from J, with 18 bases in between. Per the germline V gene, CDR1 is MGHRA and CDR2 is YSYEKL. CDR3 nucleotide sequence: TGCGCCAGCAGTGGGCTAGCAATGGGGTTCCAAGAGACCCAGTACTTC. It codes for CASSGLAMGFQETQYF.

The V and J genes are TRBV13 and TRBJ2-2, with D possibly matching TRBD2 (5 bases). Trimming took off 6 bases at V and 5 bases at J, with 10 bases between the two ends. The CDR3 sequence is 13 residues long. The germline CDR1 and CDR2 sequences are PRHDT and FYEKMQ (reference sequence). The CDR3 nucleotides read TGTGCCAGCAGGGTCGGGAAGACCGGGGAGCTGTTTTTT. It codes for CASRVGKTGELFF.

The CDR3 spells CASSWRGNTEAFF. CDR3 in DNA: TGTGCCAGCAGTTGGAGGGGGAACACTGAAGCTTTCTTT. The chain carries TRBV27 and TRBJ1-1; a weak D match, TRBD1 (5 bases). Trimming removed 4 bases from V and 1 base from J, with 7 bases in between. CDR3 length: 13 residues. Germline loops: CDR1 MNHEY, CDR2 SMNVEV (reference sequence).

The chain employs TRBV7-9 and TRBJ2-5; D is possibly TRBD2 (6 bases). Trimming took off 5 bases at V and 3 bases at J, with 19 bases between the two ends. Germline V gene data show CDR1 as SEHNR and CDR2 as FQNEAQ (reference sequence). CDR3 length: 16 residues. The CDR3 nucleotides read TGTGCCAGCAGCCTGGGGCCGAGACTAGTCGAAGAGACCCAGTACTTC. This translates into CASSLGPRLVEETQYF.

The J gene is TRBJ2-7, the V gene TRBV7-8; TRBD2 might be the D (6 bases). V lost 5 bases and J 0 bases, leaving 14 bases between the germline ends. The V gene's germline CDR1 is SGHVS and CDR2 FQNEAQ. This CDR3 contains 15 residues. This CDR3 reads CASSPTPGVSYEQYF. CDR3 DNA sequence: TGTGCCAGCAGCCCAACCCCGGGGGTCTCCTACGAGCAGTACTTC.

J is TRBJ1-2 and V is TRBV29-1, with D tentatively TRBD1 (6 bases). V lost 3 bases to trimming and J lost 4 bases, with 9 bases between them. Per the germline V gene, CDR1 is SQVTM and CDR2 is ANQGSEA. The CDR3 consists of 12 residues. The CDR3 reads CSVDGQPYGYTF. The CDR3 bases are TGCAGCGTTGATGGACAGCCCTATGGCTACACCTTC.

The chain links TRBV11-2 to TRBJ2-1; weak D call: TRBD2 (6 bases). The CDR3 has 18 residues. The germline V gene encodes CDR1 SGHAT and CDR2 FQNNGV. The V end lost 3 bases, the J end lost 0 bases, and 18 bases lay between the germline ends. Here the CDR3 reads CASSFGGPLASSYNEQFF. CDR3 DNA: TGTGCCAGCAGCTTCGGGGGTCCTCTAGCAAGCTCCTACAATGAGCAGTTCTTC.

The gene calls are TRBV19 and TRBJ1-2; D gene unclear. Trimming took 4 bases from V and 7 from J, leaving 7 bases between them. CDR3 length equals 11 residues. From germline, CDR1 is LNHDA and CDR2 SQIVND (reference sequence). Here the CDR3 reads CASSTGLGYTF. The CDR3 coding sequence is TGTGCCAGTAGTACCGGTCTTGGCTACACCTTC. The entire variable domain, with the rest obtained from reference TRBV19 and TRBJ1-2, is as follows: DGGITQSPKYLFRKEGQNVTLSCEQNLNHDAMYWYRQDPGQGLRLIYYSQIVNDFQKGDIAEGYSVSREKKESFPLTVTSAQKNPTAFYLCASSTGLGYTFGSGTRLTVV.

CDR3 protein: CASSSYYLIEKLFF. The CDR3 nucleotides are TGTGCCAGCAGCTCGTATTACTTAATCGAAAAACTGTTTTTT. The chain couples TRBV5-4 to TRBJ1-4; unclear D gene. The CDR3 is 14 amino acids. The V end was cut by 3 bases, the J end by 8 bases, with 14 bases between. CDR1 SGHNT and CDR2 YYREEE come from the germline V gene (reference sequence).

This chain uses TRBV10-3 with TRBJ2-2; 8 bases line up with TRBD1. Trimming at V came to 3 bases and at J to 7 bases, leaving 4 bases not matched to a gene. CDR1 ENHRY and CDR2 SYGVKD come from the germline V gene. CDR3 length: 14 residues. CDR3 loop: CAISDPGGSGELFF. CDR3 in DNA: TGTGCCATCAGTGACCCAGGGGGCAGCGGGGAGCTGTTTTTT.

This clone occurred a few times. The chain recombines TRBV7-9 with TRBJ2-7; D is possibly TRBD2 (5 bases). Germline-derived CDR1 and CDR2 are SEHNR and FQNEAQ (reference sequence). V lost 5 bases and J 6 bases, leaving 14 bases between the germline ends. This CDR3 is 13 amino acids long. This chain's CDR3 is CASSNNPEGEQYF. The CDR3 coding sequence is TGTGCCAGCAGCAACAACCCAGAGGGCGAGCAGTACTTC. Filled out from reference TRBV7-9 and TRBJ2-7, the complete variable domain reads DTGVSQNPRHKITKRGQNVTFRCDPISEHNRLYWYRQTLGQGPEFLTYFQNEAQLEKSRLLSDRFSAERPKGSFSTLEIQRTEQGDSAMYLCASSNNPEGEQYFGPGTRLTVT.

This chain joins TRBV6-5 and TRBJ2-1; 7 bases match TRBD2. Germline CDR1 MNHEY, CDR2 SVGAGI. The V segment lost 5 bases and the J segment 5 bases; nucleotides outside the gene matches: 9. The CDR3 has 15 residues. The CDR3 here is CASSRAGWSDNEQFF. The CDR3, as DNA: TGTGCCAGCAGTAGAGCGGGGTGGAGCGACAATGAGCAGTTCTTC.

The rearrangement links TRBV4-2 to TRBJ2-3; the match to TRBD1 covers 8 bases. V dropped 1 base and J dropped 5; count of bases not matched to a gene: 8. CDR3 length equals 16 residues. In germline, CDR1 is LGHNA, CDR2 YNFKEQ. Here the CDR3 reads CASSQVRTGSIDTQYF. The CDR3 DNA is TGTGCCAGCAGCCAAGTTAGGACAGGGTCTATAGATACGCAGTATTTT.

The rearrangement links TRBV24-1 to TRBJ2-1; 8 bases are a match to TRBD1. The length of the CDR3 is 14 residues. J was trimmed by 7 bases and V by 2 bases; bases with no gene match: 3. Germline V CDR1 and CDR2: KGHDR, SFDVKD. The CDR3 nucleotides are TGTGCCACCAGTGATTCTTGGACAGGGAATGAGCAGTTCTTC. This translates into CATSDSWTGNEQFF.

This sequence joins TRBV4-2 and TRBJ2-1; 13 bases are a match to TRBD2. CDR1 is LGHNA and CDR2 is YNFKEQ in the germline V gene. The CDR3 contains 14 residues. The V segment lost 0 bases and the J segment 12 bases; nucleotides outside the gene matches: 2. The CDR3 DNA sequence: TGTGCCAGCAGCCAAGATAGACTAGCGGGGGGGCAGTTCTTC. Its protein is CASSQDRLAGGQFF.

The chain uses TRBV5-8 and TRBJ1-5, with D unresolved. Germline assignment: CDR1 SGHTS and CDR2 YDEGEE. This CDR3 has 13 amino acids. Trimming cost V 0 bases and J 8 bases, with 9 bases left between them. The CDR3 nucleotides read TGTGCCAGCAGCTTGGCCGGGAGGGAGCCCCAGCATTTT. As protein: CASSLAGREPQHF.

The gene calls are TRBV25-1 and TRBJ2-2, with 8 bases that match TRBD1. V was clipped by 7 bases and J by 7 bases; unmatched bases: 8. Germline lookup yields CDR1 MGHDK and CDR2 SYGVNS. The length of the CDR3 is 14 residues. CDR3: CASTKTGVDGELFF. The DNA for the CDR3 is TGTGCCAGCACCAAGACAGGGGTTGACGGGGAGCTGTTTTTT.

The chain combines TRBV21-1 with TRBJ2-1; no check of the table's D call, TRBD2, against the DNA was made. TRBV21-1 is listed as a pseudogene. The CDR3 covers 19 residues. The CDR3 loop is CASSKGGCSGGPRANEQFF. The CDR3 nucleotides are TGTGCCAGCAGCAAAGGAGGGTGCAGCGGGGGGCCTCGCGCCAATGAGCAGTTCTTC.

This clone was seen only once. The genes are TRBV28 and TRBJ2-3; tentative D call: TRBD1 (6 bases). V was cut by 5 bases and J by 6 bases, with 15 bases left in between. Germline CDR1 and CDR2: MDHEN and SYDVKM. This CDR3 comprises 14 residues. The CDR3 DNA follows: TGTGCCAGCAGTCCCGAAGGGGGTCGGGATACGCAGTATTTT. It is translated as CASSPEGGRDTQYF.

J is TRBJ2-6 and V is TRBV7-6; 8 positions agree with TRBD1. V trimming: 5 bases; J trimming: 1 base; junction bases outside the gene matches: 13. This CDR3 is built from 19 residues. The V gene's germline CDR1 is SGHVS and CDR2 FNYEAQ. The CDR3 DNA sequence: TGTGCCAGCAGCAAAGGCCGCCTTGGACAGGGTTCTGGGGCCAACGTCCTGACTTTC. It codes for CASSKGRLGQGSGANVLTF.

CDR3 amino acids: CASSSQGSYNSPLHF. In DNA form, the CDR3 reads TGTGCCAGCAGCTCGCAGGGCTCCTATAATTCACCCCTCCACTTT. The chain joins TRBV7-9 to TRBJ1-6, with D perhaps matching TRBD1 (5 bases). Germline CDR1 and CDR2: SEHNR and FQNEAQ (reference sequence). This CDR3 comprises 15 residues. V gave up 4 bases and J gave up 0 bases, with 7 bases separating them. The full variable domain, in which reference TRBV7-9 and TRBJ1-6 provide the parts outside the CDR3, is DTGVSQNPRHKITKRGQNVTFRCDPISEHNRLYWYRQTLGQGPEFLTYFQNEAQLEKSRLLSDRFSAERPKGSFSTLEIQRTEQGDSAMYLCASSSQGSYNSPLHFGNGTRLTVT.

This clone occurred once. The chain employs TRBV6-5 and TRBJ1-4; tentative D call: TRBD1 (5 bases). Germline CDR1 MNHEY, CDR2 SVGAGI. V lost 6 bases to trimming and J lost 7 bases, with 15 bases between them. CDR3 length equals 14 residues. DNA of the CDR3: TGTGCCAGCAGGTCGACAGTAAGGCGTGAAAAACTGTTTTTT. Encoded protein: CASRSTVRREKLFF.

The chain links TRBV2 to TRBJ1-1; D uncertain. Trimming stripped 4 bases from V and 1 base from J, with 19 bases between. This CDR3 contains 17 residues. Germline V gives CDR1 SNHLY, CDR2 FYNNEI. The CDR3 protein is CASSVSDGLPGNTEAFF. The CDR3 DNA reads as TGTGCCAGCAGTGTTAGTGACGGACTGCCGGGGAACACTGAAGCTTTCTTT.

The rearrangement links TRBV4-2 to TRBJ2-3; perhaps TRBD2 as D (6 bases). From germline, CDR1 is LGHNA and CDR2 YNFKEQ. CDR3 size: 16 residues. Trimming took 6 bases from V and 4 from J, leaving 20 bases between them. The CDR3 spells CASSPWGGVVADTQYF. CDR3 nucleotide sequence: TGTGCCAGCAGTCCATGGGGCGGGGTTGTTGCAGATACGCAGTATTTT.

The chain carries TRBV30 and TRBJ2-1; TRBD2 aligns across 7 bases. Germline V gene sequence: CDR1 GTSNPN, CDR2 SVGIG (reference sequence). V lost 5 bases to trimming and J lost 9 bases; unmatched junction nucleotides: 22. The CDR3 is made up of 17 amino acids. The chain's CDR3 is CAWSPLSPGLWNGEQFF. DNA of the CDR3: TGTGCCTGGTCCCCCTTATCCCCGGGACTATGGAACGGTGAGCAGTTCTTC.

V gene TRBV6-5 combines with J gene TRBJ2-5; D is unresolved. V was clipped by 6 bases and J by 5 bases, with 19 bases between them. Germline CDR1 is MNHEY and CDR2 is SVGAGI. This CDR3 region has 15 residues. The CDR3 loop reads CASSAEPGPWETQYF. CDR3 DNA: TGTGCCAGCAGCGCAGAACCGGGTCCTTGGGAGACCCAGTACTTC.